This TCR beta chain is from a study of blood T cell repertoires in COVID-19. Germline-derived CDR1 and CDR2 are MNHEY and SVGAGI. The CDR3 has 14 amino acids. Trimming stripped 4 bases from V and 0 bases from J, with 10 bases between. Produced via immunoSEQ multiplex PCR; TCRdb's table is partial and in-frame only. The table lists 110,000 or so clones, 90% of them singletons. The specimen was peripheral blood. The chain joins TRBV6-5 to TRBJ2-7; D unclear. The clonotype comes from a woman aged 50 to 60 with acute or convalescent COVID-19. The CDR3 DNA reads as TGTGCCAGCAGTTTTAGAGAGGACTCCTACGAGCAGTACTTC. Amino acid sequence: CASSFREDSYEQYF.